This is a list of T cell receptor beta chains from one sample in a study of shared clonotypes between healthy human individuals. Method: immunoSEQ multiplex PCR; TCRdb's copy keeps in-frame clones and lacks some. The sample carries about 1.1 million clones, 75% to 85% recorded once. Input material: memory CD4+ T cells from PBMCs. The receptors were gathered from a man aged 18 to 30 in good health. Some clones in this sample may be carry-over from other donors' samples. Each CDR3 is given with its conserved first and last residue.

V: TRBV9; CDR3: CASSPYARAANEKLFF
V: TRBV7-9; CDR3: CASTPRGWNTGELFF
V: TRBV15; CDR3: CATSRDLGSGNTIYF
V: TRBV11-2; CDR3: CASSLDLRGSYEQYF
V: TRBV5-1; CDR3: CASSLYGAGGTDTQYF
V: TRBV4-1; CDR3: CASSLSWMNTEAFF
V: TRBV5-1; CDR3: CASTVDGQETQYF
V: TRBV28; CDR3: CASSLRFDRRGTQPQHF
V: TRBV6-6; CDR3: CASSYSVGEAYEQYF
V: TRBV7-6; CDR3: CASSPVRETQYF
V: TRBV10-3; CDR3: CAISDDRFNQPQHF
V: TRBV18; CDR3: CASSPQPGLATYEQYF
V: TRBV15; CDR3: CATSRDRWGQGRTFF
V: TRBV14; CDR3: CASSQDGRTTQYF
V: TRBV7-2; CDR3: CASSFQTGAGANVLTF
V: TRBV5-1; CDR3: CASSSGQVLADTQYF
V: TRBV6-5; CDR3: CASRRRGGSQHF
V: TRBV5-1; CDR3: CASSRYPGQGTDTQYF
V: TRBV5-4; CDR3: CASSYPGLREGNEQFF
V: TRBV5-6; CDR3: CASSLAPGLAGDHEQFF
V: TRBV28; CDR3: CASRSPGTGSGGQYF
V: TRBV28; CDR3: CASSSEVDEKLFF
V: TRBV7-9; CDR3: CASSHRVQETQYF
V: TRBV10-3; CDR3: CAISSGGTGGFGELFF
V: TRBV28; CDR3: CASSLSGAGNTIYF
V: TRBV18; CDR3: CASSWLMNTEAFF
V: TRBV6-1; CDR3: CASSEFRSATNEKLFF
V: TRBV7-9; CDR3: CASSTTGIGGEQYF
V: TRBV6-6; CDR3: CASSYSGTNQETQYF
V: TRBV28; CDR3: CASSSSLGYTF
V: TRBV23-1; CDR3: CASSPLRVRASYEQYF
V: TRBV9; CDR3: CASSARSDSYTGELFF
V: TRBV27; CDR3: CASRILGLAGIYEQYF
V: TRBV27; CDR3: CASSPRVRISGNTIYF
V: TRBV6-5; CDR3: CASSFTRGETQYF